One and the same sample provided the 9 T cell receptor beta chains below, sequenced in a study of regulatory T cells in long-lasting Graves disease. CDR3-region Arm-PCR and iRepertoire HTBI primers produced the TCR beta libraries. Using its own MiXCR run on the multiplex PCR reads, TCRdb lists one record per CDR3 protein. This table holds some 300,000 distinct CDR3 sequences, roughly a fifth found once. Specified time point: persistent/refractory GD, antithyroid drugs over 5 years with positive TRAb. Scientists built the TCR library using RNA that was extracted from PBMCs. Sequenced here: peripheral blood mononuclear cells (PBMCs), sampled when the disease was refractory, from a patient treated with antithyroid drugs. These receptors were obtained from a female donor with Graves disease.

The chain recombines TRBV9 with TRBJ2-2, with D possibly being TRBD2 (5 bases). Germline-derived CDR1 and CDR2 are SGDLS and YYNGEE. V was clipped by 4 bases and J by 2 bases, with 18 bases between them. This CDR3 has 17 amino acids. The CDR3 region is CASSPFWRASNTGELFF. The CDR3 region has the DNA TGTGCCAGCAGCCCATTTTGGCGGGCATCCAACACCGGGGAGCTGTTTTTT.

This clonotype has ten or more counts. The rearrangement uses TRBV28 and TRBJ2-7, with a weak D call TRBD1 (6 bases). Germline loops: CDR1 MDHEN, CDR2 SYDVKM. This CDR3 comprises 18 residues. The germline V and J ends were trimmed by 6 bases and 3 bases, with 27 bases remaining between them. The CDR3 sequence: CASSLSSQGKTTFYEQYF. As DNA, the CDR3 is TGTGCCAGCAGCCTCTCCTCCCAGGGGAAGACTACATTCTACGAGCAGTACTTC.

The chain is built from TRBV20-1 and TRBJ2-4; 8 nucleotides align to TRBD2. Losses at the gene ends were 4 bases for V and 4 bases for J; bases not matched to a gene: 6. Germline CDR1 DFQATT, CDR2 SNEGSKA (reference sequence). The CDR3 consists of 14 residues. The CDR3 loop is CSANRLAGKNIQYF. CDR3 nucleotide sequence: TGCAGTGCTAACCGGTTAGCGGGAAAAAACATTCAGTACTTC.

There are a few counts of this clonotype. The rearrangement uses TRBV10-3 and TRBJ2-2, with TRBD2 matching 9 bases. Germline CDR1 reads ENHRY; CDR2 reads SYGVKD. V was clipped by 0 bases and J by 6 bases; unmatched bases: 11. The CDR3 sequence is 18 residues long. The CDR3 spells CAISESAREGWFSGELFF. The CDR3 bases are TGTGCCATCAGTGAGTCGGCGCGGGAGGGCTGGTTTTCCGGGGAGCTGTTTTTT.

The genes are TRBV20-1 and TRBJ2-7; 7 bases align to TRBD2. Trimming at V came to 6 bases and at J to 0 bases, leaving 11 bases not matched to a gene. In germline, CDR1 is DFQATT, CDR2 SNEGSKA (reference sequence). The CDR3 loop spans 15 amino acids. The CDR3 coding sequence is TGCAGTGCCCCGGGGCCTAGCGGCTTCTCCTACGAGCAGTACTTC. Residues: CSAPGPSGFSYEQYF.

This chain uses TRBV5-1 with TRBJ2-2, with a possible D match to TRBD2 (6 bases). V shed 0 bases and J shed 1 base, with 7 bases lying between them. The CDR3 is made up of 15 amino acids. From germline, CDR1 is SGHRS and CDR2 YFSETQ. The DNA of the CDR3 is TGCGCCAGCAGCTTGGACGGGAGGAACACCGGGGAGCTGTTTTTT. It is translated as CASSLDGRNTGELFF.

The chain uses TRBV4-3 and TRBJ1-1; D is perhaps TRBD1 (6 bases). The CDR3 covers 16 residues. Trimming pared 0 bases from V and 4 bases from J, leaving 15 bases between. Germline CDR1 reads LGHNA; CDR2 reads YSLEER. The CDR3 loop is CASSQDFPGVGTEAFF. The CDR3 nucleotides read TGCGCCAGCAGCCAAGATTTCCCAGGGGTTGGCACTGAAGCTTTCTTT.

This clonotype was seen more than once but under ten times. The chain recombines TRBV7-2 with TRBJ2-7, with TRBD1 identical over 10 bases. V was pared by 1 base and J by 5 bases, with 8 bases of the junction left unmatched. The CDR3 sequence is 16 residues long. The germline V gene has CDR1 SGHTA and CDR2 FQGNSA. CDR3 sequence reads: CASSLGGGTGADEQYF. CDR3 DNA: TGTGCCAGCAGCTTAGGAGGGGGGACAGGGGCCGACGAGCAGTACTTC.

This clonotype appeared a few times. The chain recombines TRBV6-2 or TRBV6-3 with TRBJ2-3; D remains ambiguous. CDR3 size: 13 residues. The germline gives CDR1 MNHEY, CDR2 SVGEGT. Trimming removed 5 bases from V and 6 bases from J, with 12 bases in between. The CDR3 sequence: CASSNIRHDTQYF. DNA of the CDR3: TGTGCCAGCAGTAATATAAGACATGATACGCAGTATTTT.